The subject of this entry is one T cell receptor beta chain. What this receptor recognizes is not known. Base qualities are not at hand, and no much larger clone is one base apart. The method behind the library was the immunoSEQ multiplex PCR assay. The paper's processing steps were these. A statistical classification framework was built for diagnosing cytomegalovirus status from the catalog of TCR beta chain sequences. TCRdb retrieved this table from immuneACCESS and kept in-frame rearrangements only. Not all clones are present; in checked studies, unresolved V genes account for under half, and no reason is known for the remainder. Clone size and the V and J calls come from that table; the DNA yielded D and trimming. This sample comprises some 72,000 clones, 90% to 96% of them detected only once. The top ten constitute 1.6% of the sample. The entry originates in a study of cytomegalovirus exposure and HLA in healthy donors (dated by TCRdb to 2016 to 2017). For the wider study: A later analysis indicated that the 90 to 150 validation repertoires were generated on the platform also employed for the approximately 690 repertoires of the first cohort. The study was designed to test whether signatures of past pathogen exposure could be identified by cataloging public T cell receptors. Along with the roughly 700-subject first cohort, a separate validation cohort of over a hundred different subjects was used. To predict cytomegalovirus infection status, the study brought together high-throughput TCR immunosequencing, statistical association of individual TCRs with disease status, and machine learning.

Results the study describes overall, beyond this receptor: A total of 150 to 200 TCR beta chains were listed by the study as associated with cytomegalovirus. Across donors, most TCR sequences were observed very rarely, whereas some public TCRs were present in many individuals. A few of the identified cytomegalovirus-associated TCR beta chains were confirmed in vitro to be specific for cytomegalovirus antigens. The classifier was reported to diagnose cytomegalovirus status with high specificity and sensitivity in both the original and validation cohorts. A later analysis lacked HLA typing for the validation cohort, so it scored co-occurrence in that cohort across all 110 or so repertoires. According to the authors, the approach could potentially be generalized to other disease states and immunological phenotypes. In a later analysis, TCRs clustered in the first cohort were found to also tend to co-occur in the roughly 110 validation repertoires, with approximately 93% of cluster scores above 0.

The donors belonged to the validation cohort of approximately 130 subjects, which was separate from the approximately 610-subject first cohort. V is cut by 4 bases and J by 4 bases, and the space between the germline ends is 9 bases. The germline V gene yields SGHRS for CDR1 and YFSETQ for CDR2. Its CDR3 holds 13 amino acids, cysteine through phenylalanine. The sequence is cut down to CDR3 DNA, 39 bases in frame from base 1. Sequences were obtained from PBMCs. The sequence was collected from a young man in good health and CMV-seropositive. The chain is assembled from TRBV5-1 and TRBJ2-1; a weak D assignment points to TRBD1 (6 bases agree). The nucleotide sequence is TGCGCCAGCAGCGGGGACACTTACAATGAGCAGTTCTTC. It translates as CASSGDTYNEQFF.